The next 25 T cell receptor beta chains were all read from a single sample in a study of T cells in Graves' hyperthyroidism and ophthalmopathy (dated by TCRdb to between 2018 and 2020). The library came from multiplex PCR. The listed sequencing device is Illumina HiSeq 2000. Amplification of TCR beta CDR3 regions was carried out from RNA transcripts. For the first round of RT-PCR on the TCR CDR3, the HTBI primer set was used together with the Qiagen OneStep RT-PCR kit. The public reads were reanalyzed by TCRdb: fastp trimming at Q25, MiXCR alignment, in-frame beta chains only. Duplicate CDR3 protein sequences are folded into a single record with the most common DNA and genes. In all, the sample holds roughly 260,000 distinct CDR3 sequences, and about 14% of those were seen once. Of the sample, roughly 14% falls within the top ten clones. Material: blood. These receptors all come from a woman aged 40 to 49 with Graves' hyperthyroidism that later progressed to Graves' ophthalmopathy.

This clonotype was seen repeatedly, ten times or more. The rearrangement joins TRBV6-1 to TRBJ2-3; 16 bases agree with TRBD2. CDR1 is MNHNS and CDR2 is SASEGT in the germline V gene. There are 16 residues in the CDR3. V was pared by 6 bases and J by 6 bases, with 6 bases of the junction left unmatched. The CDR3 DNA is TGTGCCAGCAGGCGCGGGACTAGCGGGAGGGGGGATACGCAGTATTTT. It specifies CASRRGTSGRGDTQYF.

A remark on this clonotype: It may be a read error: a sequence one base away is much more abundant. The V and J genes are TRBV2 and TRBJ2-2; 7 bases fit TRBD1. After removal of 6 bases from V and 3 bases from J, the junction contained 4 bases not matched to a gene. The V gene's germline CDR1 is SNHLY and CDR2 FYNNEI. CDR3 length: 14 residues. CDR3 in amino acids: CASSFDRDTGELFF. For the CDR3, the DNA is TGTGCCAGCAGCTTCGACAGGGACACCGGGGAGCTGTTTTTT.

V is TRBV10-3 and J is TRBJ1-2; maybe TRBD1 (6 bases). CDR3 length equals 13 residues. The V gene's germline CDR1 is ENHRY and CDR2 SYGVKD. V dropped 9 bases and J dropped 7 bases, with 18 bases sitting between them. CDR3 sequence (DNA): TGTGCCATTACCGGGACACAGCTCGGTGGCTACACCTTC. It is translated as CAITGTQLGGYTF.

In its sample, this clonotype was seen many times. The J gene is TRBJ2-1, the V gene TRBV18, with 9 bases identical to TRBD2. V lost 6 bases to trimming and J lost 5 bases; unmatched junction nucleotides: 8. Germline V CDR1 and CDR2: KGHSH, LQKENI. The CDR3 is made up of 15 amino acids. The CDR3 reads CASSAPSGIDNEQFF. The CDR3 nucleotides read TGTGCCAGCTCCGCCCCTAGCGGGATCGACAATGAGCAGTTCTTC.

The sample holds a few counts of this clonotype. The chain joins TRBV6-5 to TRBJ2-1; D is perhaps TRBD2 (6 bases). The CDR3 sequence is 13 residues long. Trimming stripped 2 bases from V and 7 bases from J, with 9 bases between. Germline CDR1 MNHEY, CDR2 SVGAGI. The CDR3 DNA sequence: TGTGCCAGCAGTTACGGGGGACTTAATGAGCAGTTCTTC. It encodes CASSYGGLNEQFF.

In this sample, this clonotype turned up many times. CDR3 sequence: CATANSGTLSYNEQFF. The CDR3 DNA reads TGTGCCACAGCAAACTCCGGGACCCTCTCCTACAATGAGCAGTTCTTC. The rearrangement uses TRBV24-1 and TRBJ2-1; either TRBD1 or TRBD2 may fit D (5 bases each). Germline V gene lookup returns CDR1 KGHDR and CDR2 SFDVKD. The CDR3 loop spans 16 amino acids. Trimming removed 10 bases from V and 0 bases from J, with 18 bases in between.

About this clonotype: One end of the junction is discordant with germline, which a read error may explain. This chain links TRBV2 with TRBJ1-6; tentative D call: TRBD1 (5 bases). In germline, CDR1 is SNHLY, CDR2 FYNNEI. The CDR3 length is 15 residues. The CDR3 spells CASSEARFGTSPLHF. CDR3 DNA sequence: TGTGCCAGCAGCGAAGCGCGGTTTGGGACTTCACCCCTCCACTTT.

This clonotype was observed at least ten times. This chain links TRBV4-1 with TRBJ1-1, with unresolved D. This CDR3 has 15 amino acids. Germline V gives CDR1 MGHRA, CDR2 YSYEKL. With 1 base removed from V and 1 base from J, the gap between germline ends came to 10 bases. CDR3 in amino acids: CASSQGPPGNTEAFF. The CDR3 region has the DNA TGCGCCAGCAGCCAAGGCCCCCCGGGGAACACTGAAGCTTTCTTT.

The sample holds many counts of this clonotype. The gene calls are TRBV11-2 and TRBJ2-5; 8 bases match TRBD2. J gave up 5 bases and V 5 bases, and 13 bases lay outside the gene matches. Germline CDR1 and CDR2: SGHAT and FQNNGV. The CDR3 has 16 amino acids. As DNA, the CDR3 is TGTGCCAGCAGCGGACGACCGGGAGGGTCTGGGGAGACCCAGTACTTC. It specifies CASSGRPGGSGETQYF.

As regards this clonotype: A much larger clone lies one base from this, so it may be a read error. The chain employs TRBV19 and TRBJ1-6; D gene ambiguous. CDR3 length: 14 residues. V lost 3 bases to trimming and J lost 9 bases, with 12 bases between them. Germline V gene sequence: CDR1 LNHDA, CDR2 SQIVND (reference sequence). DNA of the CDR3: TGTGCCAGTAGTATCGAGTTAAGCAGTTCACCCCTCCACTTT. Translated: CASSIELSSSPLHF.

V is TRBV11-3 and J is TRBJ2-1, with D possibly TRBD1 on 6 matching bases. Trimming took off 2 bases at V and 7 bases at J, with 9 bases between the two ends. This CDR3 region has 13 residues. Germline V gene sequence: CDR1 SGHNT, CDR2 YENEEA. CDR3 sequence reads: CASSLTGINEQFF. For the CDR3, the DNA is TGTGCCAGCAGCTTAACAGGGATTAATGAGCAGTTCTTC.

This clonotype was counted many times. The CDR3 loop reads CASSANSGSYTEAFF. The CDR3 DNA sequence: TGTGCCAGCAGCGCAAACTCAGGTTCCTACACTGAAGCTTTCTTT. The V gene is TRBV7-6, the J gene TRBJ1-1; D is ambiguous. The germline V gene has CDR1 SGHVS and CDR2 FNYEAQ. The CDR3 runs 15 residues. Trimming left V 5 bases short and J 3 bases short, with 16 bases between.

The genes are TRBV7-3 and TRBJ1-2; TRBD1 agrees at 9 bases. The J segment lost 2 bases and the V segment lost 5 bases, leaving 6 bases of the junction unmatched. This CDR3 comprises 15 residues. Germline V gene data show CDR1 as SGHTA and CDR2 as FQGTGA. The CDR3 DNA is TGTGCCAGCAGCGACGGGACAGGGCCCAACTATGGCTACACCTTC. Translating gives CASSDGTGPNYGYTF.

In its sample, this clonotype was seen many times. The chain joins TRBV5-6 to TRBJ2-3; D is unclear. The CDR3 consists of 15 residues. V was pared by 5 bases and J by 2 bases, with 15 bases between. Germline assignment: CDR1 SGHDT and CDR2 YYEEEE. CDR3 sequence: CASSLLVWATDTQYF. CDR3 DNA: TGTGCCAGCAGTTTACTTGTATGGGCCACAGATACGCAGTATTTT.

CDR3 bases: TGTGCCAGCAGCCTTAAGCGGACAGGGGCTAGCGGTAAAGAGACCCAGTACTTC. Residues: CASSLKRTGASGKETQYF. This chain connects TRBV7-9 to TRBJ2-5, with 9 bases identical to TRBD1. Germline trimming cut 5 bases from V and 3 bases from J; bases unmatched to any gene: 16. The CDR3 length is 18 residues. Germline CDR1 is SEHNR and CDR2 is FQNEAQ (reference sequence). The complete variable domain, with remaining parts taken from reference TRBV7-9 and TRBJ2-5, reads DTGVSQNPRHKITKRGQNVTFRCDPISEHNRLYWYRQTLGQGPEFLTYFQNEAQLEKSRLLSDRFSAERPKGSFSTLEIQRTEQGDSAMYLCASSLKRTGASGKETQYFGPGTRLLVL.

Ten or more counts support this clonotype. The rearrangement links TRBV5-1 to TRBJ1-1; 7 nucleotides line up with TRBD1. J was trimmed by 3 bases and V by 5 bases; bases with no gene match: 7. CDR1 and CDR2 (germline): SGHRS, YFSETQ. The CDR3 totals 14 residues. CDR3 DNA sequence: TGCGCCAGCAGGGCGCAGGGGGAGGACACTGAAGCTTTCTTT. This sequence encodes CASRAQGEDTEAFF.

This clonotype has more than one count but fewer than ten. The rearrangement joins TRBV18 to TRBJ2-2, with D perhaps matching TRBD2 (5 bases). CDR1 and CDR2 from the germline V gene are KGHSH and LQKENI. Trimming took 6 bases from V and 0 from J, leaving 11 bases between them. The CDR3 covers 15 residues. This CDR3 reads CASSQRTSNTGELFF. The CDR3 DNA reads TGTGCCAGCTCGCAGCGGACTTCGAACACCGGGGAGCTGTTTTTT. Full variable domain (missing parts from reference TRBV18 and TRBJ2-2): NAGVMQNPRHLVRRRGQEARLRCSPMKGHSHVYWYRQLPEEGLKFMVYLQKENIIDESGMPKERFSAEFPKEGPSILRIQQVVRGDSAAYFCASSQRTSNTGELFFGEGSRLTVL.

Many counts were recorded for this clonotype. The rearrangement uses TRBV7-9 and TRBJ2-1, with a tentative D call TRBD2 (5 bases). Trimming took off 5 bases at V and 4 bases at J, with 12 bases between the two ends. Germline V CDR1 and CDR2: SEHNR, FQNEAQ (reference sequence). This CDR3 is 14 amino acids long. CDR3: CASSPRTSYNEQFF. CDR3 nucleotide sequence: TGTGCCAGCAGCCCGAGGACTTCTTACAATGAGCAGTTCTTC.

Ten or more counts support this clonotype. The chain links TRBV15 to TRBJ2-3; 7 nucleotides match TRBD1. CDR3 size: 15 residues. CDR1 is LNHNV and CDR2 is YYDKDF in the germline V gene (reference sequence). With V trimmed by 5 bases and J by 2 bases, 7 bases remained unmatched. CDR3 in amino acids: CATSSATGPTDTQYF. CDR3 bases: TGTGCCACCAGCTCTGCGACAGGGCCCACAGATACGCAGTATTTT.

This clonotype was recorded at least ten times. This chain connects TRBV20-1 to TRBJ2-3; D perhaps matches TRBD2 (6 bases). There are 18 residues in the CDR3. Germline V gives CDR1 DFQATT, CDR2 SNEGSKA (reference sequence). With 1 base removed from V and 4 bases from J, the gap between germline ends came to 24 bases. This CDR3 is CSARVGIGELAAPDTQYF. For the CDR3, the DNA is TGCAGTGCTAGAGTAGGGATTGGCGAGTTAGCGGCCCCAGATACGCAGTATTTT.

This clonotype occurred many times. The rearrangement links TRBV7-8 to TRBJ1-5, with 9 bases identical to TRBD1. This CDR3 region has 16 residues. The germline V gene has CDR1 SGHVS and CDR2 FQNEAQ. Trimming at V came to 6 bases and at J to 4 bases, leaving 10 bases not matched to a gene. The CDR3 reads CASSSKTGTGNQPQHF. The CDR3 region has the DNA TGTGCCAGCAGTTCCAAAACCGGGACAGGGAATCAGCCCCAGCATTTT.

This clonotype was observed a few times. The genes are TRBV5-6 and TRBJ2-2; possible D gene TRBD1, 6 bases. V was clipped by 4 bases and J by 7 bases, with 11 bases between them. Germline V CDR1 and CDR2: SGHDT, YYEEEE. This CDR3 spans 13 amino acids. The CDR3 sequence is CASSSQQGGELFF. DNA of the CDR3: TGTGCCAGCAGCAGCCAACAGGGCGGGGAGCTGTTTTTT.

This clonotype was seen ten or more times. This rearrangement joins TRBV15 to TRBJ2-3; D remains unclear. V was clipped by 3 bases and J by 6 bases, with 10 bases between them. The CDR3 length is 13 residues. Germline CDR1 LNHNV, CDR2 YYDKDF (reference sequence). CDR3 protein: CATSRGKSDTQYF. DNA for the CDR3: TGTGCCACCAGCAGGGGTAAATCCGATACGCAGTATTTT.

Remarks on this clonotype: This may be a read error, as it is one base from a much larger clone. The V gene is TRBV7-8, the J gene TRBJ2-2, with D tentatively TRBD1 or TRBD2 (5 bases each). CDR1 and CDR2 (germline): SGHVS, FQNEAQ. The CDR3 has 14 amino acids. Trimming pared 3 bases from V and 6 bases from J, leaving 11 bases between. CDR3 sequence: CASSLGRGPGELFF. The CDR3 coding sequence is TGTGCCAGCAGCTTGGGACGGGGCCCCGGGGAGCTGTTTTTT.

In this sample, this clonotype turned up once. The chain links TRBV24-1 to TRBJ2-3; unclear D gene. V was shortened by 6 bases and J by 4 bases, with 4 bases between the two germline ends. Germline lookup yields CDR1 KGHDR and CDR2 SFDVKD. The CDR3 sequence is 11 residues long. CDR3 coding DNA: TGTGCCACCAGTTCTGCAGATACGCAGTATTTT. Amino acids: CATSSADTQYF.